Below, 4 T cell receptor beta chains from the same sample are listed, as sequenced in a study of PD-L1 blockade in urothelial cancer. TCRdb's table, derived via immunoSEQ multiplex PCR, lists solely in-frame clones and lacks some. Of approximately 48,000 clones listed, 87% were seen once; the top ten hold under 15%. Described time point: pretreatment peripheral blood. Sequencing was performed on PBMCs, taken around atezolizumab (anti-PD-L1) treatment. The receptors derive from a woman aged 55-70 years with urothelial cancer.

The chain employs TRBV28 and TRBJ2-7, with TRBD1 matching 7 bases. Germline-derived CDR1 and CDR2 are MDHEN and SYDVKM. Trimming removed 5 bases from V and 0 bases from J; junction bases left unmatched: 7. The CDR3 sequence is 15 residues long. CDR3 DNA sequence: TGTGCCAGCAGTGGAGACAGGGAAAGCTCCTACGAGCAGTACTTC. The encoded protein is CASSGDRESSYEQYF.

The J gene is TRBJ1-2, the V gene TRBV9, with 10 bases lining up with TRBD1. Trimming cost V 2 bases and J 2 bases; bases outside gene matches: 0. The germline CDR1 and CDR2 sequences are SGDLS and YYNGEE. The CDR3 has 14 amino acids. DNA of the CDR3: TGTGCCAGCAGCGTGGGACAGGGGAACTATGGCTACACCTTC. It translates to CASSVGQGNYGYTF. Full variable domain (outside the CDR3, taken from reference TRBV9 and TRBJ1-2): DSGVTQTPKHLITATGQRVTLRCSPRSGDLSVYWYQQSLDQGLQFLIQYYNGEERAKGNILERFSAQQFPDLHSELNLSSLELGDSALYFCASSVGQGNYGYTFGSGTRLTVV.

This sequence joins TRBV5-1 and TRBJ2-3, with D tentatively TRBD2 (6 bases). The V gene's germline CDR1 is SGHRS and CDR2 YFSETQ. Trimming left V 0 bases short and J 3 bases short, with 11 bases between. The CDR3 loop spans 15 amino acids. CDR3 amino acids: CASSLGGSGTDTQYF. For the CDR3, the DNA is TGCGCCAGCAGCTTGGGAGGGAGCGGGACAGATACGCAGTATTTT.

This clone has just a few counts. CDR3 nucleotide sequence: TGTGCCAGCAACTCTATCCCTAATTCACCCCTCCACTTT. It codes for CASNSIPNSPLHF. The V call is TRBV5-5, the J call TRBJ1-6, with D unresolved. From germline, CDR1 is SGHKS and CDR2 YYEKEE (reference sequence). V lost 6 bases and J 6 bases, leaving 10 bases between the germline ends. This CDR3 is built from 13 residues.